Presented here are 15 T cell receptor beta chains from one specimen sequenced in a study of blood T cell repertoires in COVID-19. Profiled with immunoSEQ multiplex PCR; TCRdb holds only in-frame clones, not every one. This table has fewer than 300,000 clones, about 68% appearing once. Sequences were obtained from peripheral blood. All receptors come from a woman aged 80 or over with acute or convalescent COVID-19.

This clone came up once. The genes are TRBV19 and TRBJ1-1; 8 bases fit TRBD1. CDR3 size: 16 residues. Looked up from germline, CDR1 is LNHDA and CDR2 is SQIVND (reference sequence). V dropped 9 bases and J dropped 0; count of bases not matched to a gene: 12. CDR3 in amino acids: CASTPRTGNMNTEAFF. CDR3 nucleotides: TGTGCCAGCACACCTAGGACAGGGAACATGAACACTGAAGCTTTCTTT.

The chain's CDR3 is CASSPRRAGFTDTQYF. CDR3 nucleotide sequence: TGTGCCAGCAGCCCCCGGCGGGCGGGATTTACAGATACGCAGTATTTT. The chain carries TRBV11-1 and TRBJ2-3; a weak D match, TRBD2 (6 bases). Germline CDR1 SGHAT, CDR2 FQDESV (reference sequence). The CDR3 has 16 amino acids. Trimming took 5 bases from V and 3 from J, leaving 18 bases between them.

V usage is TRBV5-4 and J usage is TRBJ1-2; 7 positions match TRBD1. The length of the CDR3 is 16 residues. V was clipped by 1 base and J by 4 bases; unmatched bases: 10. CDR1 is SGHNT and CDR2 is YYREEE in the germline V gene (reference sequence). This CDR3 reads CASSLRWTGVRYGYTF. CDR3 nucleotide sequence: TGTGCCAGCAGCTTGAGGTGGACAGGAGTTCGCTATGGCTACACCTTC. The whole variable domain, filled in from reference TRBV5-4 and TRBJ1-2, reads ETGVTQSPTHLIKTRGQQVTLRCSSQSGHNTVSWYQQALGQGPQFIFQYYREEENGRGNFPPRFSGLQFPNYSSELNVNALELDDSALYLCASSLRWTGVRYGYTFGSGTRLTVV.

This clone was found once. The chain joins TRBV9 to TRBJ2-1; perhaps TRBD2 as D (5 bases). The germline V gene encodes CDR1 SGDLS and CDR2 YYNGEE. V was pared by 4 bases and J by 7 bases, with 15 bases between. CDR3 length equals 14 residues. CDR3 region: CASSLLTRANEQFF. Here the CDR3 DNA reads TGTGCCAGCAGCCTCCTCACTAGAGCAAATGAGCAGTTCTTC. Looking up the rest from reference TRBV9 and TRBJ2-1 gives the full variable domain: DSGVTQTPKHLITATGQRVTLRCSPRSGDLSVYWYQQSLDQGLQFLIQYYNGEERAKGNILERFSAQQFPDLHSELNLSSLELGDSALYFCASSLLTRANEQFFGPGTRLTVL.

The chain recombines TRBV9 with TRBJ1-1; D uncertain. The CDR3 is 16 residues long. CDR1 is SGDLS and CDR2 is YYNGEE in the germline V gene. Between the trimmed V and J ends, which lost 4 bases and 3 bases, there was a span of 19 bases. CDR3 nucleotides: TGTGCCAGCAGCCCCAAGGAGGGTCAAGTGGACACTGAAGCTTTCTTT. It specifies CASSPKEGQVDTEAFF.

This rearrangement joins TRBV4-2 to TRBJ2-3; 9 nucleotides align to TRBD2. The V segment lost 1 base and the J segment 3 bases; nucleotides outside the gene matches: 5. The CDR3 is 16 residues long. Germline loops: CDR1 LGHNA, CDR2 YNFKEQ. The CDR3 reads CASSQGVSGSTDTQYF. Written as DNA, the CDR3 is TGTGCCAGCAGCCAAGGAGTTAGCGGGAGTACAGATACGCAGTATTTT.

The chain combines TRBV6-1 with TRBJ2-6; D is unclear. The CDR3 has 16 residues. Germline V gene data show CDR1 as MNHNS and CDR2 as SASEGT. The V end was cut by 2 bases, the J end by 1 base, with 9 bases between. CDR3 nucleotide sequence: TGTGCCAGCAGTGAAATTGGAGTGTCTGGGGCCAACGTCCTGACTTTC. It is translated as CASSEIGVSGANVLTF.

A remark on this clone: The sample holds other DNA sequences that translate to the same CDR3. V usage is TRBV6-5 and J usage is TRBJ2-1; the match to TRBD1 covers 9 bases. The junction had 8 bases not matched to a gene; V was cut back by 6 bases and J by 5 bases. The CDR3 is made up of 15 amino acids. The germline CDR1 and CDR2 sequences are MNHEY and SVGAGI. As DNA, the CDR3 is TGTGCCAGCAGGGGGGCGGGACAGGGAAACAATGAGCAGTTCTTC. Protein sequence: CASRGAGQGNNEQFF.

The chain is built from TRBV5-5 and TRBJ2-1, with 12 bases aligning to TRBD2. V lost 2 bases, J lost 3 bases, and 0 bases stayed unmatched. CDR3 size: 15 residues. Per the germline V gene, CDR1 is SGHKS and CDR2 is YYEKEE (reference sequence). Here the CDR3 reads CASSLLAGGYNEQFF. The CDR3 nucleotides are TGTGCCAGCAGCTTACTAGCGGGAGGCTACAATGAGCAGTTCTTC.

The genes are TRBV9 and TRBJ2-5, with a tentative D call TRBD2 (5 bases). CDR3 length equals 18 residues. The V gene's germline CDR1 is SGDLS and CDR2 YYNGEE. V lost 0 bases and J 2 bases, leaving 20 bases between the germline ends. DNA for the CDR3: TGTGCCAGCAGCGTAGAGGCTAGCCCGAGCTATGAACAAGAGACCCAGTACTTC. It translates to CASSVEASPSYEQETQYF. The full variable domain, in which reference TRBV9 and TRBJ2-5 provide the parts outside the CDR3, is DSGVTQTPKHLITATGQRVTLRCSPRSGDLSVYWYQQSLDQGLQFLIQYYNGEERAKGNILERFSAQQFPDLHSELNLSSLELGDSALYFCASSVEASPSYEQETQYFGPGTRLLVL.

The CDR3 sequence is CASSPHPGLAGGNEQFF. The CDR3 nucleotides read TGTGCCAGCAGCCCCCACCCGGGACTAGCGGGAGGGAATGAGCAGTTCTTC. The chain recombines TRBV11-2 with TRBJ2-1, with TRBD2 identical over 16 bases. The CDR3 is 17 residues long. Unmatched junction bases numbered 8, after V lost 5 bases and J lost 7 bases. Germline V gene sequence: CDR1 SGHAT, CDR2 FQNNGV.

The rearrangement uses TRBV5-1 and TRBJ2-3; 9 nucleotides match TRBD2. Germline V CDR1 and CDR2: SGHRS, YFSETQ. This CDR3 contains 15 residues. The junction had 5 bases not matched to a gene; V was cut back by 0 bases and J by 6 bases. In nucleotides, the CDR3 is TGCGCCAGCAGCTTGGAGGCTAGCGGGATTGATACGCAGTATTTT. Protein sequence: CASSLEASGIDTQYF.

The V and J genes are TRBV6-5 and TRBJ2-1, with 12 bases fitting TRBD2. CDR3 length equals 15 residues. Unmatched junction bases numbered 4, after V lost 5 bases and J lost 5 bases. Germline values: CDR1 MNHEY, CDR2 SVGAGI. CDR3 sequence (DNA): TGTGCCAGCAGTCCTCGACTAGCGGGAGACAATGAGCAGTTCTTC. This gives the protein CASSPRLAGDNEQFF.

This chain joins TRBV29-1 and TRBJ2-1, with 10 bases lining up with TRBD2. The CDR3 spans 15 residues. J gave up 9 bases and V 3 bases, and 11 bases lay outside the gene matches. Germline V lookup: CDR1 SQVTM, CDR2 ANQGSEA. CDR3 region: CSVDKASGSLVEQFF. The DNA for the CDR3 is TGCAGCGTTGACAAGGCTAGCGGGAGTCTGGTTGAGCAGTTCTTC.

This clone was found many times. The rearrangement uses TRBV19 and TRBJ1-1; no reliable D call. CDR1 is LNHDA and CDR2 is SQIVND in the germline V gene (reference sequence). The germline V and J ends were trimmed by 5 bases and 1 base, with 11 bases remaining between them. There are 14 residues in the CDR3. The CDR3 reads CASSLRGGNTEAFF. CDR3 sequence (DNA): TGTGCCAGTAGTTTGAGAGGCGGGAACACTGAAGCTTTCTTT.